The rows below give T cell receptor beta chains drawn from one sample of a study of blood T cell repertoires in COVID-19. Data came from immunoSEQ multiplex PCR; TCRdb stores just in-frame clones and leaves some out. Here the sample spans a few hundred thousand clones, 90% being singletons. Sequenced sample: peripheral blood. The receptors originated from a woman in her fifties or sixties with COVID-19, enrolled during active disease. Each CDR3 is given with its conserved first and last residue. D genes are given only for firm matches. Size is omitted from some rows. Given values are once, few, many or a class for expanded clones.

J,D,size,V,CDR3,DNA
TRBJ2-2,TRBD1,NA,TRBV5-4,CASSDFRGRSTGELFF,TGTGCCAGCAGCGATTTCAGGGGGCGAAGCACCGGGGAGCTGTTTTTT
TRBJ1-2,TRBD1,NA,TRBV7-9,CASSRDRAGYTF,TGTGCCAGCAGCAGGGACAGGGCGGGCTACACCTTC
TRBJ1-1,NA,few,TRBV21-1,CASSKNAVLNTEAFF,TGTGCCAGCAGCAAAAATGCAGTTTTAAACACTGAAGCTTTCTTT
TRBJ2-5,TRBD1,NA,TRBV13,CASSLYRGQGTQYF,TGTGCCAGCAGCTTGTACAGGGGGCAGGGGACCCAGTACTTC
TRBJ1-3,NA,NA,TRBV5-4,CASSLKGSRVRGNTIYF,TGTGCCAGCAGCCTGAAGGGGTCCAGGGTGCGTGGAAACACCATATATTTT
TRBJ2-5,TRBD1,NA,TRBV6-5,CATGGQGYQETQYF,TGTGCCACCGGGGGACAGGGGTACCAAGAGACCCAGTACTTC
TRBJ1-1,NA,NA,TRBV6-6,CASSPGFLTNTEAFF,TGTGCCAGCAGTCCGGGGTTTTTGACGAACACTGAAGCTTTCTTT
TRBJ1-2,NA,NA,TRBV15,CATSRDNGGGVAF,TGTGCCACCAGCAGAGATAACGGGGGGGGCGTAGCCTTC
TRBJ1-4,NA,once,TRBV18,CASSPLSHTTNEKLFF,TGTGCCAGCTCACCACTTTCTCACACAACTAATGAAAAACTGTTTTTT
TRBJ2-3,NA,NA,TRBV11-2,CASTQRKLPGVFDTQYF,TGTGCCAGCACCCAAAGGAAGCTCCCAGGGGTCTTCGATACGCAGTATTTT
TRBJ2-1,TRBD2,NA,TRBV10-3,CAVTSGVSNEQFF,TGTGCCGTTACTAGCGGGGTGTCCAATGAGCAGTTCTTC
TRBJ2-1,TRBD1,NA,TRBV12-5,CASGPAGTGGIHEQFF,TGTGCTAGTGGTCCAGCCGGGACAGGGGGCATCCATGAGCAGTTCTTC
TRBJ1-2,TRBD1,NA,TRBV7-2,CASSLGTGYGYTF,TGTGCCAGCAGCTTAGGGACAGGTTATGGCTACACCTTC
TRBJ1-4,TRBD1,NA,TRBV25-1,CASRETGGAGEKLFF,TGTGCCAGCAGAGAAACAGGGGGCGCTGGTGAAAAACTGTTTTTT
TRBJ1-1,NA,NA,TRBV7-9,CASSTQAFF,TGTGCCAGCAGCACTCAAGCTTTCTTT
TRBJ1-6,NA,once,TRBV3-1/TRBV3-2,CASSQEHAGSPLHF,TGTGCCAGCAGCCAAGAGCATGCGGGCTCACCCCTCCACTTT
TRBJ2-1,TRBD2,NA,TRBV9,CASSVAPKTSGGGNQQFF,TGTGCCAGCAGCGTAGCTCCCAAGACTAGCGGGGGTGGAAATCAGCAGTTCTTC
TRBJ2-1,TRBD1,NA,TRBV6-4,CASSDADRGLGEQFF,TGTGCCAGCAGTGACGCGGACAGGGGGCTAGGTGAGCAGTTCTTC
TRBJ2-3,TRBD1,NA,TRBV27,CASSFAQGANTQYF,TGTGCCAGCAGTTTCGCGCAGGGGGCGAATACGCAGTATTTT
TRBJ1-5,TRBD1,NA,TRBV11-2,CASILSTGATNQPQHF,TGTGCCAGCATCCTTAGTACAGGGGCGACCAATCAGCCCCAGCATTTT
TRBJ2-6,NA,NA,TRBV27,CASSLRQGGPGANVLTF,TGTGCCAGCAGTTTGAGGCAGGGGGGCCCTGGGGCCAACGTCCTGACTTTC
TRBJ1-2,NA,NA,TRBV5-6,CASSSDRFVGYGYTF,TGTGCCAGCAGCTCCGACAGGTTTGTCGGCTATGGCTACACCTTC
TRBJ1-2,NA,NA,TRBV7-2,CASSLSGYGYTF,TGTGCCAGCAGCTTGTCGGGCTATGGCTACACCTTC
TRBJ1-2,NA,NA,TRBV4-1,CASSQEVGGREEANYGYTF,TGCGCCAGCAGCCAAGAGGTCGGTGGGCGGGAAGAGGCTAACTATGGCTACACCTTC
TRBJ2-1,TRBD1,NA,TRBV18,CASSIDRVGEQFF,TGTGCCAGCTCAATAGACAGGGTCGGAGAGCAGTTCTTC
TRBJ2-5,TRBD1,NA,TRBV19,CASSMPGQGPTGVAQYF,TGTGCCAGTAGTATGCCGGGACAGGGGCCGACCGGCGTGGCCCAGTACTTC
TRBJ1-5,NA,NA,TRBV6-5,CATTAADSNQPQHF,TGTGCCACCACCGCCGCAGATAGCAATCAGCCCCAGCATTTT
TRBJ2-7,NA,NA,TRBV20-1,CSALAAYEQYF,TGCAGTGCTCTCGCGGCGTACGAGCAGTACTTC
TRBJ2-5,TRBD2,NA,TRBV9,CASSPSGFQETQYF,TGTGCCAGCAGCCCTAGCGGTTTCCAAGAGACCCAGTACTTC
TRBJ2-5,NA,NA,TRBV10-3,CAISEPTSSETQYF,TGTGCCATCAGTGAGCCGACTAGTTCAGAGACCCAGTACTTC
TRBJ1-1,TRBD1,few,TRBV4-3,CASSQGTGAATEAFF,TGCGCCAGCAGCCAAGGGACAGGGGCGGCTACTGAAGCTTTCTTT
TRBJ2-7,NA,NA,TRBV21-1,CASSKARGDRYEQYF,TGTGCCAGCAGCAAAGCGCGGGGGGACCGTTACGAGCAGTACTTC
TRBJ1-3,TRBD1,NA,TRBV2,CASSDRGLNGNTIYF,TGTGCCAGCAGCGACAGGGGGCTGAATGGAAACACCATATATTTT
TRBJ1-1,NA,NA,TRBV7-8,CASSPRTLNTEAFF,TGTGCCAGCAGCCCCAGGACATTGAACACTGAAGCTTTCTTT
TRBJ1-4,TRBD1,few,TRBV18,CASSPASGTGQEKLFF,TGTGCCAGCTCACCGGCCTCCGGGACAGGGCAGGAAAAACTGTTTTTT
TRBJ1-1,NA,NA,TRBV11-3,CASSLEQGSEAFF,TGTGCCAGCAGCTTAGAGCAGGGCTCTGAAGCTTTCTTT
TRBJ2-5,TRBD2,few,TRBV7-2,CASSPSLTSGGTMPQYF,TGTGCCAGCAGCCCGTCCCTCACTAGCGGGGGGACGATGCCCCAGTACTTC
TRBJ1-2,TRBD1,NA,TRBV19,CASSMGWGQGYYGYTF,TGTGCCAGTAGTATGGGCTGGGGACAGGGGTACTATGGCTACACCTTC
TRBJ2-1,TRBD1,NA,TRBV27,CASSSSSGQYNEQFF,TGTGCCAGCAGTAGTTCGTCGGGACAGTACAATGAGCAGTTCTTC
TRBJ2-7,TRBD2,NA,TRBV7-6,CASSLSGGATYEQYF,TGTGCCAGCAGCCTTAGCGGGGGCGCTACCTACGAGCAGTACTTC
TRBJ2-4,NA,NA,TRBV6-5,CASSLRQHKNIQYF,TGTGCCAGCAGCCTCAGGCAGCACAAAAACATTCAGTACTTC
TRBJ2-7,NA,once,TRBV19,CASQGRLDLSEQYF,TGTGCCAGCCAAGGGAGACTAGATCTGTCCGAGCAGTACTTC
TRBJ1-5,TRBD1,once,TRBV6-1,CASSESGGGQPQHF,TGTGCCAGCAGTGAGTCAGGGGGCGGTCAGCCCCAGCATTTT
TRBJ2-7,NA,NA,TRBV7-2,CASSPGLNEQYF,TGTGCCAGCAGCCCCGGGTTGAACGAGCAGTACTTC
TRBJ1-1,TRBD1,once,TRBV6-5,CASSPKYRGNTEAFF,TGTGCCAGCAGTCCTAAATACAGGGGGAACACTGAAGCTTTCTTT
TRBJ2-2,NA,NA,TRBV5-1,CASSLSSQANTGELFF,TGCGCCAGCAGCTTGAGTAGTCAGGCGAACACCGGGGAGCTGTTTTTT
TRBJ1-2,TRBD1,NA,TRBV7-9,CASRDSKFYGYTF,TGTGCCAGCCGGGACAGCAAATTCTATGGCTACACCTTC
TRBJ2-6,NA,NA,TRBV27,CASSLYARVGFSGANVLTF,TGTGCCAGCAGTTTATATGCCAGGGTGGGCTTCTCTGGGGCCAACGTCCTGACTTTC
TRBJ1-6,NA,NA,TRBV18,CASSPSGGESPLHF,TGTGCCAGCTCACCGTCGGGGGGGGAATCACCCCTCCACTTT
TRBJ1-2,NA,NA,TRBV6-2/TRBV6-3,CASSYIQGSYGYTF,TGTGCCAGCAGTTACATACAGGGTTCCTATGGCTACACCTTC
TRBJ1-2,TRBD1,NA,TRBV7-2,CASSWTGGEGGYTF,TGTGCCAGCAGCTGGACAGGGGGCGAGGGTGGCTACACCTTC
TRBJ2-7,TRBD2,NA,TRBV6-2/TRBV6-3,CASSRRRAGGVPYEQYF,TGTGCCAGCAGCCGGCGGCGAGCTGGGGGGGTCCCCTACGAGCAGTACTTC
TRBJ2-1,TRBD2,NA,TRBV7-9,CASTLMGLASNEQFF,TGTGCCAGCACCCTCATGGGACTAGCATCGAATGAGCAGTTCTTC
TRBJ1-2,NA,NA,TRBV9,CASSVAVRGMDYGYTF,TGTGCCAGCAGCGTAGCTGTTCGGGGGATGGACTATGGCTACACCTTC
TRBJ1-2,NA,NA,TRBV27,CASSLSGGGSISYTF,TGTGCCAGCAGTTTATCTGGGGGAGGAAGTATCAGCTACACCTTC
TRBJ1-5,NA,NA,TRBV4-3,CASSHQVGFRQPQHF,TGCGCCAGCAGCCACCAGGTAGGCTTTCGTCAGCCCCAGCATTTT